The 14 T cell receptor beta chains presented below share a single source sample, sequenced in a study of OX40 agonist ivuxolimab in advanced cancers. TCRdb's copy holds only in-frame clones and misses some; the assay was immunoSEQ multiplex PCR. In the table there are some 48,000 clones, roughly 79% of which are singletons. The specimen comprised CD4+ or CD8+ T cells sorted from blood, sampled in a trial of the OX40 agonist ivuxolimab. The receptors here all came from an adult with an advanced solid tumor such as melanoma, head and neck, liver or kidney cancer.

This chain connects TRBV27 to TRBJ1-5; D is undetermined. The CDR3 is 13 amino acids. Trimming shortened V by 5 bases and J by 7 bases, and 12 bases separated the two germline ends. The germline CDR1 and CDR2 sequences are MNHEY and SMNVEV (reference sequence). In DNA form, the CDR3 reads TGTGCCAGCAGTCCTCGTTCTGGACAGCCCCAGCATTTT. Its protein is CASSPRSGQPQHF.

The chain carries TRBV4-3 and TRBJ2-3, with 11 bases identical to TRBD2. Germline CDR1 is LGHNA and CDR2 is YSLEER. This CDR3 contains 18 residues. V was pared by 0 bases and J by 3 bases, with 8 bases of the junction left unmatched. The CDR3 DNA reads TGCGCCAGCAGCCAAGATACAACTAGCGGGAGTCGAACAGATACGCAGTATTTT. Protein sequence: CASSQDTTSGSRTDTQYF.

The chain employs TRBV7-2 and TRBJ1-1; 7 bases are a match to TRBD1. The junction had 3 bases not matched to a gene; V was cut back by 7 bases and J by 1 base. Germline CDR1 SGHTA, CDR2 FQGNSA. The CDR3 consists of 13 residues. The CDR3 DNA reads TGTGCCAGCACGGGACAGACGAACACTGAAGCTTTCTTT. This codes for CASTGQTNTEAFF.

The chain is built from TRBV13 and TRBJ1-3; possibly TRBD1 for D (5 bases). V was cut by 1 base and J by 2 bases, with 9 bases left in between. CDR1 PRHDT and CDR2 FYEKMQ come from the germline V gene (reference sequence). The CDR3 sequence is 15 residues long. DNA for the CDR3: TGTGCCAGCAGCTTAGAGGGGAAGGCTGGAAACACCATATATTTT. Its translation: CASSLEGKAGNTIYF.

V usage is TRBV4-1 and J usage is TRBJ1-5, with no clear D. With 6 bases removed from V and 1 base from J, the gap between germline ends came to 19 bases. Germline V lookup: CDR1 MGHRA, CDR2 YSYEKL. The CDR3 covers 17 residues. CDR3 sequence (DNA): TGCGCCAGCAGGGATTCGGACGAGGCGGAGAGCAATCAGCCCCAGCATTTT. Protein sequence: CASRDSDEAESNQPQHF.

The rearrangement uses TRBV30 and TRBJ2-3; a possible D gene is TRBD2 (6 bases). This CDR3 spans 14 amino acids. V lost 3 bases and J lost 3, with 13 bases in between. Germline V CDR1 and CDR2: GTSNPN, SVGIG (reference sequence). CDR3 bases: TGTGCCTGGAGGGTTAACGGGAGAACAGATACGCAGTATTTT. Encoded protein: CAWRVNGRTDTQYF.

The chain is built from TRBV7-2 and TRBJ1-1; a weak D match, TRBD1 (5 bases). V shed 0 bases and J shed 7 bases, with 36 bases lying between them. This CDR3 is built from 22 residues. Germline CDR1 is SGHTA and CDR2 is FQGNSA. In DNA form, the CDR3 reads TGTGCCAGCAGCTTAGCCCCCGAGACCTACAGGTGGGGCAAGGCCATGAGGAGTGAAGCTTTCTTT. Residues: CASSLAPETYRWGKAMRSEAFF.

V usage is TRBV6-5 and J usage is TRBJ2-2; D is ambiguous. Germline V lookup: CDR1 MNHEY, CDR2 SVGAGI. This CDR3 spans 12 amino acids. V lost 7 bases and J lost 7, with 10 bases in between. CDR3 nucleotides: TGTGCCAGCACACAAATCGGCGGGGAGCTGTTTTTT. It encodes CASTQIGGELFF.

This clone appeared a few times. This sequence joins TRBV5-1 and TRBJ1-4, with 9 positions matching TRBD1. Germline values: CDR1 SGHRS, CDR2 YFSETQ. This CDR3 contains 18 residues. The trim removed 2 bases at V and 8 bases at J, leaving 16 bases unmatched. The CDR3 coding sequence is TGCGCCAGCAGCTTATCATGGACAGGGGTTAAATGGCGCGAAAAACTGTTTTTT. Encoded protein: CASSLSWTGVKWREKLFF.

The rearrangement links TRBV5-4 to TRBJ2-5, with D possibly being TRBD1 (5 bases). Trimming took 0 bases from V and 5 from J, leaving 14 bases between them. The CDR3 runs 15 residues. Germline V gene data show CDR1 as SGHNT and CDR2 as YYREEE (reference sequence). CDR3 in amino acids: CASSLAQGTSETQYF. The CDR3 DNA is TGTGCCAGCAGCTTGGCTCAGGGAACTTCGGAGACCCAGTACTTC. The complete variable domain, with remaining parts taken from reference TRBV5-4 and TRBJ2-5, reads ETGVTQSPTHLIKTRGQQVTLRCSSQSGHNTVSWYQQALGQGPQFIFQYYREEENGRGNFPPRFSGLQFPNYSSELNVNALELDDSALYLCASSLAQGTSETQYFGPGTRLLVL.

The CDR3 sequence: CASSKAGTLYEQYF. In nucleotides, the CDR3 is TGTGCCAGCTCAAAAGCCGGGACACTTTACGAGCAGTACTTC. V and J are TRBV18 and TRBJ2-7; D is perhaps TRBD1 (6 bases). Looked up from germline, CDR1 is KGHSH and CDR2 is LQKENI. The CDR3 length is 14 residues. V was cut by 5 bases and J by 4 bases, with 15 bases left in between.

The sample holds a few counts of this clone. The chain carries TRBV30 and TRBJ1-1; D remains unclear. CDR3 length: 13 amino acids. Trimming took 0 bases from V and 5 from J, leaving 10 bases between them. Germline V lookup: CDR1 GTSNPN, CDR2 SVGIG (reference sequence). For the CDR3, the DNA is TGTGCCTGGAGTGTACAGAGGGAAACTGAAGCTTTCTTT. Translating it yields CAWSVQRETEAFF.

CDR3 in DNA: TGCGCCAGCAGTGATGATAGCGTCTACGAGCAGTACTTC. This sequence encodes CASSDDSVYEQYF. This chain joins TRBV10-2 and TRBJ2-7; TRBD2 is a possible D gene (5 bases). V dropped 3 bases and J dropped 3 bases, with 9 bases sitting between them. The CDR3 contains 13 residues. Germline V gene sequence: CDR1 WSHSY, CDR2 SAAADI.

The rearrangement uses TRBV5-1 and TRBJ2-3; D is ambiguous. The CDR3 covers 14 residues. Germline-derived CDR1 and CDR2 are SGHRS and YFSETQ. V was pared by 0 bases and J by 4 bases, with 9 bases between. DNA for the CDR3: TGCGCCAGCAGCTTGGCCGCGTTTTCAGATACGCAGTATTTT. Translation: CASSLAAFSDTQYF. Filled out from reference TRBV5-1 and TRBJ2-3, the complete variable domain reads KAGVTQTPRYLIKTRGQQVTLSCSPISGHRSVSWYQQTPGQGLQFLFEYFSETQRNKGNFPGRFSGRQFSNSRSEMNVSTLELGDSALYLCASSLAAFSDTQYFGPGTRLTVL.